This record concerns one TCR beta chain sequence. This CDR3 region has 13 residues. Trimming pared 10 bases from V and 4 bases from J, leaving 16 bases between. CDR1 and CDR2 (germline): MDHEN, SYDVKM. This entry comes from a study of a mutant IDH1 vaccine in newly diagnosed glioma. Profiled with immunoSEQ multiplex PCR; TCRdb holds only in-frame clones, not every one. Of some 61,000 clones in the sample, approximately 86% are singletons; the top ten hold 2.9%. Time point here: baseline, week 1 (first vaccination visit). Described treatment: pre-vaccination baseline after standard-of-care therapy. Patients carried new grade 3 or 4 IDH1-mutant astrocytomas lacking nuclear ATRX.

The source of this sequence is a man aged 25-40 years with glioma. The chain has TRBV28 and TRBJ1-2; maybe TRBD1 (5 bases). The source material was PBMCs, sampled from a glioma patient treated with radiotherapy, temozolomide or both. CDR3: CAISSGLTYGYTF. The CDR3 DNA follows: TGTGCCATTTCTTCAGGGCTGACCTATGGCTACACCTTC.